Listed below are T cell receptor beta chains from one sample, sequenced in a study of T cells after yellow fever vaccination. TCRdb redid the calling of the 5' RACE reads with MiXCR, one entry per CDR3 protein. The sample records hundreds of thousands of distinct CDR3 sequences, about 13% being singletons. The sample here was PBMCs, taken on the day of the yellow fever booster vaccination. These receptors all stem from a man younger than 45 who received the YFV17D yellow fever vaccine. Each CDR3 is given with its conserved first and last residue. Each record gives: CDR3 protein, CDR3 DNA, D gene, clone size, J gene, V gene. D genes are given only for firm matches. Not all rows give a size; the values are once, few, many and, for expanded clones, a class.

CDR3aa: CASSLDSYNQPQHF
CDR3nt: TGTGCCAGCAGCCTTGACAGTTACAATCAGCCCCAGCATTTT
d_gene: .
abundance: few
j_gene: TRBJ1-5
v_gene: TRBV7-9

CDR3aa: CASSQHGHNTEAFF
CDR3nt: TGTGCCAGCAGCCAACATGGACACAACACTGAAGCTTTCTTT
d_gene: .
abundance: .
j_gene: TRBJ1-1
v_gene: TRBV3-1

CDR3aa: CASSERRSFSYEQYF
CDR3nt: TGTGCCAGCAGTGAACGGCGGTCTTTCTCCTACGAGCAGTACTTC
d_gene: .
abundance: few
j_gene: TRBJ2-7
v_gene: TRBV2

CDR3aa: CASSPLDSLELHEQFF
CDR3nt: TGTGCCAGCTCACCACTCGACAGCTTGGAACTTCATGAGCAGTTCTTC
d_gene: .
abundance: few
j_gene: TRBJ2-1
v_gene: TRBV18

CDR3aa: CASSSTGLYEQYF
CDR3nt: TGTGCCAGCAGTTCAACGGGACTGTACGAGCAGTACTTC
d_gene: .
abundance: many
j_gene: TRBJ2-7
v_gene: TRBV6-5

CDR3aa: CASSYRGNNSPLHF
CDR3nt: TGTGCCAGCAGTTACCGGGGAAACAATTCACCCCTCCACTTT
d_gene: .
abundance: few
j_gene: TRBJ1-6
v_gene: TRBV6-5

CDR3aa: CASSLERELSF
CDR3nt: TGTGCCAGCAGCCTCGAGCGGGAGCTGTCTTTT
d_gene: TRBD2
abundance: once
j_gene: TRBJ2-2
v_gene: TRBV7-2

CDR3aa: CSVGGPDTQYF
CDR3nt: TGCAGCGTTGGAGGCCCCGATACGCAGTATTTT
d_gene: .
abundance: few
j_gene: TRBJ2-3
v_gene: TRBV29-1

CDR3aa: CASSPPASLGNTEAFF
CDR3nt: TGTGCCAGCTCACCACCAGCTAGCCTGGGGAACACTGAAGCTTTCTTT
d_gene: .
abundance: .
j_gene: TRBJ1-1
v_gene: TRBV18

CDR3aa: CASSPPVGEQFF
CDR3nt: TGTGCCAGCAGCCCCCCCGTTGGTGAGCAGTTCTTC
d_gene: .
abundance: many
j_gene: TRBJ2-1
v_gene: TRBV7-9

CDR3aa: CATSSWGVEQYF
CDR3nt: TGTGCCACCTCCTCCTGGGGGGTCGAGCAGTACTTC
d_gene: .
abundance: many
j_gene: TRBJ2-7
v_gene: TRBV15

CDR3aa: CASSSGGPGTDTQYF
CDR3nt: TGTGCCAGCAGCTCCGGGGGCCCGGGGACAGATACGCAGTATTTT
d_gene: .
abundance: .
j_gene: TRBJ2-3
v_gene: TRBV11-2

CDR3aa: CASSIRTGNEQYF
CDR3nt: TGTGCCAGTAGTATCCGGACAGGGAACGAGCAGTACTTC
d_gene: TRBD1
abundance: .
j_gene: TRBJ2-7
v_gene: TRBV19

CDR3aa: CASSPDEKLFF
CDR3nt: TGTGCCAGCAGCCCCGATGAAAAACTGTTTTTT
d_gene: .
abundance: few
j_gene: TRBJ1-4
v_gene: TRBV6-6

CDR3aa: CSARDRGRRATQYF
CDR3nt: TGCAGTGCTAGAGATCGGGGGAGGAGGGCGACCCAGTACTTC
d_gene: .
abundance: .
j_gene: TRBJ2-5
v_gene: TRBV20-1

CDR3aa: CASRFTSGRTTDTQYF
CDR3nt: TGTGCCAGCAGATTCACTAGCGGACGAACCACAGATACGCAGTATTTT
d_gene: TRBD2
abundance: .
j_gene: TRBJ2-3
v_gene: TRBV7-2

CDR3aa: CASSQEAYQGVITGELFF
CDR3nt: TGCGCCAGCAGCCAAGAGGCGTACCAGGGGGTAATCACCGGGGAGCTGTTTTTT
d_gene: TRBD1
abundance: .
j_gene: TRBJ2-2
v_gene: TRBV4-3

CDR3aa: CASSPNSGNNNSPLHF
CDR3nt: TGTGCCAGCTCACCAAACAGCGGGAACAATAATTCACCCCTCCACTTT
d_gene: .
abundance: .
j_gene: TRBJ1-6
v_gene: TRBV18

CDR3aa: CASSLEQAAYEQYF
CDR3nt: TGTGCCAGCAGCTTAGAACAGGCGGCCTACGAGCAGTACTTC
d_gene: .
abundance: few
j_gene: TRBJ2-7
v_gene: TRBV7-2

CDR3aa: CASSLEYGLAGGSSYNEQFF
CDR3nt: TGTGCCAGCAGCTTAGAATACGGACTAGCGGGAGGGAGCTCCTACAATGAGCAGTTCTTC
d_gene: TRBD2
abundance: few
j_gene: TRBJ2-1
v_gene: TRBV11-2

CDR3aa: CASSLAGALTHEQYF
CDR3nt: TGTGCCAGCAGCTTAGCAGGGGCGCTTACCCACGAGCAGTACTTC
d_gene: .
abundance: few
j_gene: TRBJ2-7
v_gene: TRBV7-2

CDR3aa: CASKPRWDRDTDTQYF
CDR3nt: TGTGCCAGCAAACCCAGGTGGGACAGGGACACAGATACGCAGTATTTT
d_gene: TRBD1
abundance: few
j_gene: TRBJ2-3
v_gene: TRBV5-6

CDR3aa: CASSLVGMGETQYF
CDR3nt: TGTGCCAGCAGCTTGGTGGGGATGGGCGAGACCCAGTACTTC
d_gene: .
abundance: few
j_gene: TRBJ2-5
v_gene: TRBV5-4

CDR3aa: CASSLTDRVYGYTF
CDR3nt: TGCGCCAGCAGCTTGACCGACAGGGTTTATGGCTACACCTTC
d_gene: TRBD1
abundance: .
j_gene: TRBJ1-2
v_gene: TRBV5-1

CDR3aa: CASSLLPIDIQYF
CDR3nt: TGCGCCAGCAGCCTCCTACCTATCGACATTCAGTACTTC
d_gene: .
abundance: .
j_gene: TRBJ2-4
v_gene: TRBV5-1

CDR3aa: CASSEEGSGRFYEQFF
CDR3nt: TGTGCCAGCAGCGAGGAGGGCAGCGGGAGGTTCTATGAGCAGTTCTTC
d_gene: TRBD2
abundance: .
j_gene: TRBJ2-1
v_gene: TRBV9

CDR3aa: CASSPLGGADTQYF
CDR3nt: TGTGCCAGCAGTCCCCTCGGGGGGGCAGATACGCAGTATTTT
d_gene: TRBD2
abundance: few
j_gene: TRBJ2-3
v_gene: TRBV28

CDR3aa: CAWTLAGGRSEQFF
CDR3nt: TGTGCCTGGACTCTAGCGGGAGGACGGAGTGAGCAGTTCTTC
d_gene: TRBD2
abundance: .
j_gene: TRBJ2-1
v_gene: TRBV30

CDR3aa: CASRTNQGPNQPQHF
CDR3nt: TGTGCCAGCAGGACGAACCAGGGACCTAATCAGCCCCAGCATTTT
d_gene: .
abundance: .
j_gene: TRBJ1-5
v_gene: TRBV6-2/TRBV6-3

CDR3aa: CASSQGMSYEQYF
CDR3nt: TGTGCCAGCTCACAAGGGATGAGCTACGAGCAGTACTTC
d_gene: .
abundance: .
j_gene: TRBJ2-7
v_gene: TRBV18

CDR3aa: CATSDPRSGANVLTF
CDR3nt: TGTGCCACCAGTGATCCGAGATCTGGGGCCAACGTCCTGACTTTC
d_gene: .
abundance: few
j_gene: TRBJ2-6
v_gene: TRBV24-1

CDR3aa: CASSYLGPQVDTQYF
CDR3nt: TGTGCCAGCAGTTACCTGGGGCCCCAGGTGGATACGCAGTATTTT
d_gene: .
abundance: .
j_gene: TRBJ2-3
v_gene: TRBV6-5

CDR3aa: CSARQETTDTQYF
CDR3nt: TGCAGTGCTAGACAGGAGACCACAGATACGCAGTATTTT
d_gene: .
abundance: few
j_gene: TRBJ2-3
v_gene: TRBV20-1

CDR3aa: CASRATGTAGETQYF
CDR3nt: TGTGCCAGCAGGGCAACCGGGACCGCTGGGGAGACCCAGTACTTC
d_gene: .
abundance: .
j_gene: TRBJ2-5
v_gene: TRBV11-2

CDR3aa: CASSSVRETQYF
CDR3nt: TGTGCCAGCAGCTCAGTCCGAGAGACCCAGTACTTC
d_gene: .
abundance: few
j_gene: TRBJ2-5
v_gene: TRBV12-3/TRBV12-4

CDR3aa: CATSRDRGEAFF
CDR3nt: TGTGCCACCAGCAGAGATCGGGGGGAAGCTTTCTTT
d_gene: .
abundance: few
j_gene: TRBJ1-1
v_gene: TRBV15

CDR3aa: CASSSPLRETQYF
CDR3nt: TGTGCCAGCAGCTCTCCTCTCAGGGAGACCCAGTACTTC
d_gene: .
abundance: many
j_gene: TRBJ2-5
v_gene: TRBV7-2

CDR3aa: CASSQDRPSSYNEQFF
CDR3nt: TGTGCCAGCAGCCAAGATCGGCCTTCCTCCTACAATGAGCAGTTCTTC
d_gene: .
abundance: .
j_gene: TRBJ2-1
v_gene: TRBV3-1

CDR3aa: CASSPGQAEQYF
CDR3nt: TGTGCCAGCTCACCGGGACAGGCCGAGCAGTACTTC
d_gene: TRBD1
abundance: few
j_gene: TRBJ2-7
v_gene: TRBV18

CDR3aa: CASSYAAGSQPQHF
CDR3nt: TGTGCCAGCAGTTACGCGGCAGGGAGTCAGCCCCAGCATTTT
d_gene: .
abundance: .
j_gene: TRBJ1-5
v_gene: TRBV6-5

CDR3aa: CASSFRRSSYNEQFF
CDR3nt: TGTGCCAGCAGCTTTAGGCGCAGCTCCTACAATGAGCAGTTCTTC
d_gene: .
abundance: few
j_gene: TRBJ2-1
v_gene: TRBV5-4

CDR3aa: CASRGQTTDTQYF
CDR3nt: TGTGCCAGCAGGGGACAGACCACAGATACGCAGTATTTT
d_gene: TRBD1
abundance: many
j_gene: TRBJ2-3
v_gene: TRBV7-2

CDR3aa: CASSPTTREQYF
CDR3nt: TGTGCCAGCTCACCGACGACGAGAGAGCAGTACTTC
d_gene: .
abundance: .
j_gene: TRBJ2-7
v_gene: TRBV18

CDR3aa: CAWSSGVNTEAFF
CDR3nt: TGTGCCTGGTCCTCTGGGGTGAACACTGAAGCTTTCTTT
d_gene: .
abundance: few
j_gene: TRBJ1-1
v_gene: TRBV30

CDR3aa: CASNHHPGATGLNPSDEQYF
CDR3nt: TGTGCCAGCAATCATCACCCCGGGGCTACAGGTCTTAATCCGTCCGACGAGCAGTACTTC
d_gene: .
abundance: .
j_gene: TRBJ2-7
v_gene: TRBV27

CDR3aa: CASSHVKGPAWNEQFF
CDR3nt: TGTGCCAGCAGTCATGTTAAGGGGCCCGCTTGGAATGAGCAGTTCTTC
d_gene: .
abundance: .
j_gene: TRBJ2-1
v_gene: TRBV27

CDR3aa: CASSQFFGVGGETQYF
CDR3nt: TGCGCCAGCAGCCAATTCTTCGGGGTGGGAGGCGAGACCCAGTACTTC
d_gene: .
abundance: .
j_gene: TRBJ2-5
v_gene: TRBV4-3